The 25 T cell receptor beta chains below come from one sample, sequenced in a study of blood T cells in healthy people across ages. Sample-barcoded 5' priming and a J-beta primer mix drove a second PCR of 7 to 11 cycles. Each CDR3 protein is one row after TCRdb ran MiXCR on the 5' RACE reads. This sample yields about 1.6 million distinct CDR3 sequences, of which about 35% are seen a single time; about 11% belongs to the top ten. The sample taken for sequencing was blood. These receptors were taken from a woman under 40 in good health.

This chain uses TRBV5-1 with TRBJ2-4, with 11 positions matching TRBD2. The better agreement between TRBJ2-7 and the DNA end casts doubt on the J call. This CDR3 has 15 amino acids. The germline V gene encodes CDR1 SGHRS and CDR2 YFSETQ. CDR3 protein: CASSSELAGAYEQYF. Written as DNA, the CDR3 is TGCGCCAGCAGCTCGGAACTAGCGGGAGCATACGAGCAGTACTTC.

The chain combines TRBV10-3 with TRBJ2-7; possible D gene TRBD1, 6 bases. The CDR3 consists of 13 residues. Germline V lookup: CDR1 ENHRY, CDR2 SYGVKD. Trimming pared 11 bases from V and 0 bases from J, leaving 14 bases between. CDR3 protein: CAARRQVSYEQYF. In DNA, the CDR3 is TGTGCCGCCCGTCGACAGGTCTCCTACGAGCAGTACTTC.

V and J are TRBV5-1 and TRBJ2-7, with D tentatively TRBD2 (6 bases). Looked up from germline, CDR1 is SGHRS and CDR2 is YFSETQ. This CDR3 region has 15 residues. Deletions cut 4 bases from V and 5 bases from J, with 19 bases between. CDR3 bases: TGCGCCAGCAGCCAGCAGCGGGCCCCTCAGAACGAGCAGTACTTC. Its protein product is CASSQQRAPQNEQYF.

This clonotype was counted a few times. J is TRBJ2-3 and V is TRBV6-2 or TRBV6-3, with 7 bases identical to TRBD2. The CDR3 is made up of 15 amino acids. From germline, CDR1 is MNHEY and CDR2 SVGEGT. V was clipped by 3 bases and J by 2 bases; unmatched bases: 5. Here the CDR3 reads CASSYFLAATDTQYF. The CDR3 nucleotides are TGTGCCAGCAGTTATTTCCTAGCGGCCACAGATACGCAGTATTTT.

Only a few counts were recorded for this clonotype. This chain links TRBV4-1 with TRBJ2-5, with D uncertain. The CDR3 is made up of 14 amino acids. Looked up from germline, CDR1 is MGHRA and CDR2 is YSYEKL. V shed 3 bases and J shed 1 base, with 9 bases lying between them. CDR3 sequence reads: CASSQRWAQETQYF. CDR3 nucleotides: TGCGCCAGCAGCCAGAGATGGGCCCAAGAGACCCAGTACTTC.

The rearrangement links TRBV6-1 to TRBJ1-5; the D is unclear. Per the germline V gene, CDR1 is MNHNS and CDR2 is SASEGT. Trimming shortened V by 1 base and J by 5 bases, and 9 bases separated the two germline ends. The CDR3 totals 14 residues. In DNA, the CDR3 is TGTGCCAGCAGTGAAGGGACCGGACATCAGCCCCAGCATTTT. This sequence encodes CASSEGTGHQPQHF.

In the case of this clonotype: With a much larger clone just one base away, this may be a read error. The chain has TRBV3-1 and TRBJ2-5; D gene unclear. V lost 6 bases, J lost 3 bases, and 5 bases lay in between. Germline CDR1 reads LGHDT; CDR2 reads YNNKEL (reference sequence). The CDR3 contains 11 residues. The CDR3 region is CASRFEETQYF. Written as DNA, the CDR3 is TGTGCCAGCAGATTCGAAGAGACCCAGTACTTC.

This chain joins TRBV28 and TRBJ1-5; 7 nucleotides agree with TRBD1. Trimming cost V 6 bases and J 3 bases; bases outside gene matches: 5. This CDR3 spans 14 amino acids. Germline CDR1 MDHEN, CDR2 SYDVKM. The CDR3 region is CASRSGQINQPQHF. The CDR3 DNA reads as TGTGCCAGCAGATCGGGACAGATCAATCAGCCCCAGCATTTT.

V usage is TRBV20-1 and J usage is TRBJ2-5, with 7 nucleotides matching TRBD1. CDR1 is DFQATT, CDR2 SNEGSKA, per germline (reference sequence). The length of the CDR3 is 15 residues. The V segment lost 4 bases and the J segment 2 bases; nucleotides outside the gene matches: 10. The CDR3 DNA follows: TGCAGTGCTATAAAGGCAGGGGGTTTACAAGAGACCCAGTACTTC. Its translation: CSAIKAGGLQETQYF.

On this clonotype: A much larger clone lies one base from this, so it may be a read error. This chain connects TRBV10-1 to TRBJ2-5, with D possibly called TRBD1 or TRBD2 (6 bases each). Looked up from germline, CDR1 is WNHNN and CDR2 is SYGVQD (reference sequence). CDR3 length equals 15 residues. The CDR3 coding sequence is TGCGCCAGCAGTGAGTCAATGGGGGGCGCGGAGACCCGGTACTTC. Protein sequence: CASSESMGGAETRYF.

This clonotype was observed a few times. The chain links TRBV5-1 to TRBJ2-7; no clear D. Deletions cut 0 bases from V and 2 bases from J, with 12 bases between. The CDR3 runs 15 residues. Germline CDR1 is SGHRS and CDR2 is YFSETQ. CDR3 sequence (DNA): TGCGCCAGCAGCTTGGCCACAGTTCCACCCTACGAGCAGTACTTC. Encoded protein: CASSLATVPPYEQYF.

This chain uses TRBV20-1 with TRBJ2-7; D is possibly TRBD1 (6 bases). Looked up from germline, CDR1 is DFQATT and CDR2 is SNEGSKA (reference sequence). V lost 0 bases to trimming and J lost 4 bases, with 16 bases between them. This CDR3 region has 15 residues. CDR3 region: CSAREVTGNIYEQYF. DNA of the CDR3: TGCAGTGCTAGAGAAGTTACAGGGAATATTTACGAGCAGTACTTC.

V and J are TRBV10-3 and TRBJ2-3; D is unclear. Germline CDR1 reads ENHRY; CDR2 reads SYGVKD. With 3 bases removed from V and 6 bases from J, the gap between germline ends came to 16 bases. The CDR3 is made up of 15 amino acids. The CDR3 coding sequence is TGTGCCATCAGTGATGGGTTCACCCTGGGGGATACGCAGTATTTT. As protein: CAISDGFTLGDTQYF.

This chain uses TRBV6-1 with TRBJ1-1; no firm D call. Germline V lookup: CDR1 MNHNS, CDR2 SASEGT. With 5 bases removed from V and 4 bases from J, the gap between germline ends came to 11 bases. The CDR3 length is 13 residues. The DNA of the CDR3 is TGTGCCAGCAGTCAGTGGCCCAGCACTGAAGCTTTCTTT. Protein: CASSQWPSTEAFF.

This clonotype was detected only a few times. The V gene is TRBV4-1, the J gene TRBJ1-4, with a tentative D call TRBD1 (6 bases). Deletions cut 4 bases from V and 7 bases from J, with 16 bases between. Germline V CDR1 and CDR2: MGHRA, YSYEKL. The CDR3 covers 15 residues. CDR3 DNA: TGCGCCAGCAGCCCCGAACAGGGATCCCCTGAAAAACTGTTTTTT. The encoded protein is CASSPEQGSPEKLFF.

V usage is TRBV3-1 and J usage is TRBJ2-7; unclear D gene. Germline CDR1 LGHDT, CDR2 YNNKEL (reference sequence). With 1 base removed from V and 3 bases from J, the gap between germline ends came to 7 bases. This CDR3 has 13 amino acids. The CDR3 loop reads CASSQGANYEQYF. The CDR3 bases are TGTGCCAGCAGCCAAGGGGCCAACTACGAGCAGTACTTC.

The chain links TRBV11-1 to TRBJ2-1; D may be TRBD2 (7 bases). V lost 2 bases and J lost 3, with 14 bases in between. Germline assignment: CDR1 SGHAT and CDR2 FQDESV (reference sequence). CDR3 length: 16 amino acids. The CDR3 region has the DNA TGTGCCAGCAGCTTATACACGGGGGGCAGCTACAATGAGCAGTTCTTC. This translates into CASSLYTGGSYNEQFF. The full variable domain, in which reference TRBV11-1 and TRBJ2-1 provide the parts outside the CDR3, is EAEVAQSPRYKITEKSQAVAFWCDPISGHATLYWYRQILGQGPELLVQFQDESVVDDSQLPKDRFSAERLKGVDSTLKIQPAELGDSAMYLCASSLYTGGSYNEQFFGPGTRLTVL.

The chain joins TRBV20-1 to TRBJ1-6, with TRBD1 as a possible D gene (5 bases). The CDR3 is 13 amino acids. Trimming took off 3 bases at V and 12 bases at J, with 15 bases between the two ends. Germline V gene lookup returns CDR1 DFQATT and CDR2 SNEGSKA (reference sequence). The CDR3: CSASDHTQGPLHF. In nucleotides, the CDR3 is TGCAGTGCTAGTGACCACACCCAGGGACCCCTCCACTTT.

The V gene is TRBV25-1, the J gene TRBJ2-7; TRBD1 is a possible D gene (6 bases). CDR1 is MGHDK and CDR2 is SYGVNS in the germline V gene. V was cut by 1 base and J by 0 bases, with 13 bases left in between. The CDR3 covers 16 residues. The CDR3 reads CASSESPQGSSYEQYF. The CDR3 DNA is TGTGCCAGCAGTGAATCCCCTCAGGGGAGCTCCTACGAGCAGTACTTC.

This clonotype was seen more than once but under ten times. This chain connects TRBV2 to TRBJ1-2; D is uncertain. CDR3 length: 11 residues. V was trimmed by 8 bases and J by 3 bases, leaving 7 bases between them. Germline values: CDR1 SNHLY, CDR2 FYNNEI. In DNA, the CDR3 is TGTGCCAGCGAGGTATACTATGGCTACACCTTC. Protein: CASEVYYGYTF. The complete variable domain, with remaining parts taken from reference TRBV2 and TRBJ1-2, reads EPEVTQTPSHQVTQMGQEVILRCVPISNHLYFYWYRQILGQKVEFLVSFYNNEISEKSEIFDDQFSVERPDGSNFTLKIRSTKLEDSAMYFCASEVYYGYTFGSGTRLTVV.

This rearrangement joins TRBV25-1 to TRBJ1-1; no reliable D call. V was cut by 6 bases and J by 5 bases, with 13 bases left in between. Per the germline V gene, CDR1 is MGHDK and CDR2 is SYGVNS. The CDR3 runs 13 residues. The CDR3 here is CASSFKVGTEAFF. For the CDR3, the DNA is TGTGCCAGCAGCTTTAAGGTGGGAACTGAAGCTTTCTTT.

The chain links TRBV3-1 to TRBJ2-4, with D perhaps matching TRBD1 or TRBD2 (5 bases each). The V end was cut by 10 bases, the J end by 13 bases, with 23 bases between. The CDR3 is 13 amino acids. Per the germline V gene, CDR1 is LGHDT and CDR2 is YNNKEL (reference sequence). CDR3: CAMGDQPMREQYF. As DNA, the CDR3 is TGTGCCATGGGGGACCAGCCCATGAGGGAGCAGTACTTC.

This clonotype showed up many times. The chain couples TRBV12-3 or TRBV12-4 to TRBJ2-5, with a possible D match to TRBD1 (6 bases). This CDR3 contains 14 residues. The ends were cut back, 7 bases at V and 3 bases at J, with 15 bases in the middle. The CDR3: CASTTRGREETQYF. The DNA of the CDR3 is TGTGCCAGCACTACCAGGGGTCGAGAAGAGACCCAGTACTTC.

This clonotype was counted between two and nine times. The rearrangement uses TRBV5-4 and TRBJ1-2; 8 nucleotides match TRBD1. CDR1 and CDR2 (germline): SGHNT, YYREEE (reference sequence). CDR3 length equals 15 residues. V lost 4 bases, J lost 2 bases, and 7 bases stayed unmatched. The CDR3 coding sequence is TGTGCCAGCAGCCTCCGGACAGGGTTGAACTATGGCTACACCTTC. Translated: CASSLRTGLNYGYTF.

The CDR3 sequence is CASKGGQYNEQFF. The CDR3 bases are TGTGCCAGCAAAGGGGGCCAATACAATGAGCAGTTCTTC. The chain carries TRBV12-3 or TRBV12-4 and TRBJ2-1, with 7 bases matching TRBD1. Trimming removed 7 bases from V and 4 bases from J; junction bases left unmatched: 4. The CDR3 is 13 amino acids.